This T cell receptor (beta chain) was profiled in a study of blood T cell repertoires in COVID-19. Across the study: Acute-phase and convalescent COVID-19 samples originated in the United States, Italy and Spain. Nucleic acid was either cDNA or gDNA, and it came from T cells, B-cell-depleted T cells, or PBMCs.

Germline CDR1 reads SGHNT; CDR2 reads YENEEA. V dropped 3 bases and J dropped 4; count of bases not matched to a gene: 4. This CDR3 is 15 amino acids long. Original processing methods: By means of reference gene primer amplification, nucleated cell counts were estimated. Sequenced by immunoSEQ multiplex PCR; TCRdb stores in-frame clones only, minus some. D and trimming come from the DNA, and the V and J calls and clone size come from that table. The table lists 200,000 to 300,000 clones, more than 80% of them singletons. Those enrolled in Seattle joined during active infection and were followed longitudinally afterward.

The specimen was peripheral blood. The chain is built from TRBV11-3 and TRBJ2-1; 9 nucleotides agree with TRBD2. The source is an elderly woman with COVID-19, enrolled during active disease. The CDR3 sequence is CASSFSGSVYNEQFF. The CDR3 DNA sequence: TGTGCCAGCAGCTTTAGCGGGAGCGTTTACAATGAGCAGTTCTTC. Together with reference TRBV11-3 and TRBJ2-1, the CDR3 gives the full variable domain: EAGVVQSPRYKIIEKKQPVAFWCNPISGHNTLYWYLQNLGQGPELLIRYENEEAVDDSQLPKDRFSAERLKGVDSTLKIQPAELGDSAVYLCASSFSGSVYNEQFFGPGTRLTVL.